The clone carrying this T cell receptor beta chain was counted once. The target antigen is unknown. The CDR3 contains 14 residues. In germline, CDR1 is MRHNA, CDR2 SNTAGT. V was cut by 3 bases and J by 5 bases, with 13 bases left in between. The patients, who ranged from 18 to 65 in age, presented with newly diagnosed hyperthyroidism lasting under 2 months. The study left out patients who had uncontrolled infection, other autoimmune disease, pregnancy or lactation. This specimen belongs to a study of T cells in Graves' hyperthyroidism and ophthalmopathy. Across the whole study: Peripheral blood samples were taken at initial diagnosis, prior to any treatment.

TCR beta CDR3 region amplification was performed from RNA transcripts. During a first-round RT-PCR of the TCR CDR3, the HTBI primer set was used. MiXCR was run by TCRdb on the multiplex PCR reads, yielding one entry per CDR3 protein. The profile shows just under 750,000 distinct CDR3 sequences, 30% to 40% of them singletons. Points from the study as a whole: Progression to ophthalmopathy was predicted a median of approximately 6.4 months early.

Sequencing used blood. The gene calls are TRBV6-4 and TRBJ2-5; the D is unclear. This clonotype was obtained from a woman between 40 and 55 years old with Graves' hyperthyroidism. The CDR3 here is CASSEPNTGETQYF. In DNA form, the CDR3 reads TGTGCCAGCAGTGAACCCAACACCGGGGAGACCCAGTACTTC.